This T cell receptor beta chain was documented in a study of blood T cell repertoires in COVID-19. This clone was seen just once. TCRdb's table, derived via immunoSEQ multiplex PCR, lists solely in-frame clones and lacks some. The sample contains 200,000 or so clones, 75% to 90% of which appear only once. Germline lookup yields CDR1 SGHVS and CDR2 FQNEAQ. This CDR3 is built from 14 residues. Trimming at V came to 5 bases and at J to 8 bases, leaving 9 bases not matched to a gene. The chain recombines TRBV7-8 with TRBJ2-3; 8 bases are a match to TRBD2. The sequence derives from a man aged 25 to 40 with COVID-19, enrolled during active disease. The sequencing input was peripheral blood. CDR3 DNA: TGTGCCAGCAGCCTTCAATCGACTAGCGTTACGCAGTATTTT. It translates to CASSLQSTSVTQYF.